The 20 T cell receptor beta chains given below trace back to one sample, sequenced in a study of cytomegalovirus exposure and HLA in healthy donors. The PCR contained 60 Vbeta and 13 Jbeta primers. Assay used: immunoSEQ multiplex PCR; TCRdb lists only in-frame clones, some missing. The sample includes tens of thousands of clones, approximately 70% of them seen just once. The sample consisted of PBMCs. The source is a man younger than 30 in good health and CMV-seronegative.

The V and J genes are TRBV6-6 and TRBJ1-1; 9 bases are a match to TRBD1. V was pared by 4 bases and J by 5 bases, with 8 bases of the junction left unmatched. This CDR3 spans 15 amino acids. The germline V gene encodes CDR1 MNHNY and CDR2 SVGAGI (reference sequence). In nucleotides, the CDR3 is TGTGCCAGCAGTTTTACAGACAGGGGGTATACTGAAGCTTTCTTT. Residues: CASSFTDRGYTEAFF.

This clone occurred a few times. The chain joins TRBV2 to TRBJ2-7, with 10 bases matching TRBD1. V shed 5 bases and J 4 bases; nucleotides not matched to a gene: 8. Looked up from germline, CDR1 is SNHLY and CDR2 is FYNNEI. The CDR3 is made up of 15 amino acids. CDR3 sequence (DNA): TGTGCCAGCAGTTCCACGGGACAGGGGAATTACGAGCAGTACTTC. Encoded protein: CASSSTGQGNYEQYF.

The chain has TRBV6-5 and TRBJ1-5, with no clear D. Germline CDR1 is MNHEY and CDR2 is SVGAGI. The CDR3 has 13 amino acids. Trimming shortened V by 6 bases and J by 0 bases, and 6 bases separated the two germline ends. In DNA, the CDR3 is TGTGCCAGCAGCCGGGTTAGCAATCAGCCCCAGCATTTT. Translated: CASSRVSNQPQHF.

This chain's CDR3 is CAIGRTGGSYNEQFF. The CDR3 DNA follows: TGTGCCATCGGCCGGACAGGGGGATCCTACAATGAGCAGTTCTTC. The V gene is TRBV10-3, the J gene TRBJ2-1; 10 bases are shared with TRBD1. Germline CDR1 ENHRY, CDR2 SYGVKD. The ends lost 8 bases at V and 1 base at J; junction bases unmatched: 5. This CDR3 has 15 residues.

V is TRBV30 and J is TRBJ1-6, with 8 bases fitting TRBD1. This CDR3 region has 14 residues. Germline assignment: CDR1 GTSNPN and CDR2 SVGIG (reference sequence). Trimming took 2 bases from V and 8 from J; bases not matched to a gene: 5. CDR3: CAWSRQGKDSPLHF. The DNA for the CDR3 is TGTGCCTGGAGTCGACAGGGGAAAGATTCACCCCTCCACTTT.

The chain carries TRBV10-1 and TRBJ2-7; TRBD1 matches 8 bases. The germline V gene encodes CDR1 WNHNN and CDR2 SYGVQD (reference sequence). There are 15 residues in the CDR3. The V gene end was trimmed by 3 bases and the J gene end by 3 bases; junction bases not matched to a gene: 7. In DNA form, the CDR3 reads TGCGCCAGCAGTGATTCCGGGACAGGACTCTACGAGCAGTACTTC. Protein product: CASSDSGTGLYEQYF.

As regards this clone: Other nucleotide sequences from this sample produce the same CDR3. In DNA form, the CDR3 reads TGCGCCAGCGCCTTCACAGGGGGGATGGAGACCCAGTACTTC. Translating it yields CASAFTGGMETQYF. The V call is TRBV5-1, the J call TRBJ2-5; TRBD1 aligns across 8 bases. The CDR3 has 14 residues. After removal of 7 bases from V and 5 bases from J, the junction contained 10 bases not matched to a gene. CDR1 and CDR2 from the germline V gene are SGHRS and YFSETQ.

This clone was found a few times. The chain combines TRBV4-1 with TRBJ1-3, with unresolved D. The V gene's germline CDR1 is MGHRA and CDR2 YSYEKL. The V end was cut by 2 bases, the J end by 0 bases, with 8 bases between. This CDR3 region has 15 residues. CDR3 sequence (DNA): TGCGCCAGCAGCCAACGGGAGGACTCTGGAAACACCATATATTTT. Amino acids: CASSQREDSGNTIYF.

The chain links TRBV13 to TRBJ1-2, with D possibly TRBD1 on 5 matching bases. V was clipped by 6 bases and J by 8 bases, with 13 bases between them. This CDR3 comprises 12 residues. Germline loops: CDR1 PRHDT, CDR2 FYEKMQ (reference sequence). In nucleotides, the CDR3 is TGTGCCAGCAGGCCACTACAGGACGGCTACACCTTC. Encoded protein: CASRPLQDGYTF.

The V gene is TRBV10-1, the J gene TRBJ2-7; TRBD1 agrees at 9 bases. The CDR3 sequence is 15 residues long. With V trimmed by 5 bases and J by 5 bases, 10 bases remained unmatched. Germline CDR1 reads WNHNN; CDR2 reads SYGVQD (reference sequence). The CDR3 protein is CASSLGTGQVNEQYF. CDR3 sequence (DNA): TGCGCCAGCAGTTTAGGGACAGGGCAAGTGAACGAGCAGTACTTC.

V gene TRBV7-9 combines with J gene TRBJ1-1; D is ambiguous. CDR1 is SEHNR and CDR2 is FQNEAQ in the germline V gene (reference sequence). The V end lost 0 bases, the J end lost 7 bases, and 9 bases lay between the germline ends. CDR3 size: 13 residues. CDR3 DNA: TGTGCCAGCAGCTTAGCGGTGTACGGTGAAGCTTTCTTT. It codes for CASSLAVYGEAFF.

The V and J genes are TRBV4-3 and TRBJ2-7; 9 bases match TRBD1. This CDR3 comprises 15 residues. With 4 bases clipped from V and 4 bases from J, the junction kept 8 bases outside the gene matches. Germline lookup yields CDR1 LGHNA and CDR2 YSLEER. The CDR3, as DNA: TGCGCCAGCAGCCGGTACCGGGACAGGGAGTACGAGCAGTACTTC. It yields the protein CASSRYRDREYEQYF.

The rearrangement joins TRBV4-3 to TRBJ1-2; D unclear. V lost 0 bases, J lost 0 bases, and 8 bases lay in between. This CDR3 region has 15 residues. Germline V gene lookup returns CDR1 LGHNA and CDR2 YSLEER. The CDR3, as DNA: TGCGCCAGCAGCCAAGAGATTATAGCTAACTATGGCTACACCTTC. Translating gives CASSQEIIANYGYTF.

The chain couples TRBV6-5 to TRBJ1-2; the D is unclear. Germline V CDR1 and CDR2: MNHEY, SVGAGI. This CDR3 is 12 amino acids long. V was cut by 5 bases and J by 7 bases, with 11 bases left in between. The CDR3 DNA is TGTGCCAGCAGTCACGTCGGGAGTGGCTACACCTTC. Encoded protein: CASSHVGSGYTF.

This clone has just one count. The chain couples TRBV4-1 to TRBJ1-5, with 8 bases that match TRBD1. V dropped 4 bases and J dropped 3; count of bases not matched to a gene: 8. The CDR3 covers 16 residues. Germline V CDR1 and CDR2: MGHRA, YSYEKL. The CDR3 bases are TGCGCCAGCAGCCCAGGACAGGGTGGGAACAATCAGCCCCAGCATTTT. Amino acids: CASSPGQGGNNQPQHF.

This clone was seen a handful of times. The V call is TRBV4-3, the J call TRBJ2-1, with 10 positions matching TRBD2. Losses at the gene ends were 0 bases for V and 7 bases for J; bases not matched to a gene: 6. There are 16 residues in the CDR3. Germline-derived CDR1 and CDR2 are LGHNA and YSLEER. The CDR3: CASSQEGSGRLNEQFF. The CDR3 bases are TGCGCCAGCAGCCAAGAGGGTAGCGGGAGGCTGAATGAGCAGTTCTTC.

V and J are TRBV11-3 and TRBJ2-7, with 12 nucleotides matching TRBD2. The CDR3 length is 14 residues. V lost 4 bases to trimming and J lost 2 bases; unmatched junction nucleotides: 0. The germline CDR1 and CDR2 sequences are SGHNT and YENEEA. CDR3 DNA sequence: TGTGCCAGCAGCTCTAGCGGGAGGGCCTACGAGCAGTACTTC. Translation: CASSSSGRAYEQYF. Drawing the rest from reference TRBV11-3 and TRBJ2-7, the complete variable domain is EAGVVQSPRYKIIEKKQPVAFWCNPISGHNTLYWYLQNLGQGPELLIRYENEEAVDDSQLPKDRFSAERLKGVDSTLKIQPAELGDSAVYLCASSSSGRAYEQYFGPGTRLTVT.

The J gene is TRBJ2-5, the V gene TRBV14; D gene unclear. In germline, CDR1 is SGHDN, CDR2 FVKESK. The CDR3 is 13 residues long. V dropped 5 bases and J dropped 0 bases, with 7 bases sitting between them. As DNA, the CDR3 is TGTGCCAGCAGCTTACATAACCAAGAGACCCAGTACTTC. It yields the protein CASSLHNQETQYF. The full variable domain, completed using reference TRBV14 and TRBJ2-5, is EAGVTQFPSHSVIEKGQTVTLRCDPISGHDNLYWYRRVMGKEIKFLLHFVKESKQDESGMPNNRFLAERTGGTYSTLKVQPAELEDSGVYFCASSLHNQETQYFGPGTRLLVL.

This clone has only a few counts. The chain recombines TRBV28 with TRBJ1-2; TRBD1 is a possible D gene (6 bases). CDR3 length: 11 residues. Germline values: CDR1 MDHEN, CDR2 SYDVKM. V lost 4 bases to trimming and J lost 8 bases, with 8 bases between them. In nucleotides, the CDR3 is TGTGCCAGCAGTTCCGGACAGGGCTACACCTTC. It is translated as CASSSGQGYTF.

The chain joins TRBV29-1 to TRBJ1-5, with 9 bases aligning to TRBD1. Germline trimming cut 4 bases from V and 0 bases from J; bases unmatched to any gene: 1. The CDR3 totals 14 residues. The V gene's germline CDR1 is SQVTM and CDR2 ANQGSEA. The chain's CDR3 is CSVGGQGSNQPQHF. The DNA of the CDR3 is TGCAGCGTTGGGGGACAGGGTAGCAATCAGCCCCAGCATTTT.